The entry below describes one TCR beta chain. Its target is not known. The data belong to a study of neoadjuvant nivolumab and ipilimumab in lung cancer. The protocol was immunoSEQ multiplex PCR, while the TCRdb copy is restricted to in-frame clones and leaves out a portion. The sample carries tens of thousands of clones, around 80% recorded once. After removal of 2 bases from V and 1 base from J, the junction contained 6 bases not matched to a gene. In germline, CDR1 is MNHEY, CDR2 SVGAGI. The CDR3 is 16 residues long. Findings of the study overall: TCR richness and clonality were higher in tumors than adjacent uninvolved lung.

The chain joins TRBV6-5 to TRBJ1-1; TRBD1 matches 8 bases. Sequencing was performed on peripheral blood, taken before neoadjuvant nivolumab, alone or with ipilimumab. The clonotype comes from an adult with non-small cell lung cancer. This CDR3 is CASSYEQGGKNTEAFF. CDR3 coding DNA: TGTGCCAGCAGTTACGAACAGGGGGGGAAGAACACTGAAGCTTTCTTT.